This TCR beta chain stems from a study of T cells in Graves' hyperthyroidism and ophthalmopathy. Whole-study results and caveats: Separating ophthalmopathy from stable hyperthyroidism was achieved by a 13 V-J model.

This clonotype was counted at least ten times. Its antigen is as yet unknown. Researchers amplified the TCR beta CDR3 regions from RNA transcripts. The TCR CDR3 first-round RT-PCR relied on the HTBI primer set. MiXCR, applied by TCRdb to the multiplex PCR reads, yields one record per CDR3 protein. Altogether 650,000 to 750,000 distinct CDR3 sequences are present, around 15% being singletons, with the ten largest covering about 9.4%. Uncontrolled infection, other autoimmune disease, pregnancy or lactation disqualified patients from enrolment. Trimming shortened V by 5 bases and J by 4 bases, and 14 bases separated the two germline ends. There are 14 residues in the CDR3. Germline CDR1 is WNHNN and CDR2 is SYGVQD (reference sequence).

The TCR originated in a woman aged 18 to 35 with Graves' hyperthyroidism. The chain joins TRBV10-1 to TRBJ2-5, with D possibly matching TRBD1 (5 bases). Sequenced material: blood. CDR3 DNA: TGCGCCAGCAGTCCGGTCCGAAGGGGAGAGACCCAGTACTTC. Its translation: CASSPVRRGETQYF.